These T cell receptor beta chains were read from a single sample in a study of circulating and synovial CD4+ cells in juvenile arthritis. This table comes from immunoSEQ multiplex PCR, and its TCRdb copy is limited to in-frame clones, with some not included. The table includes about 36,000 clones, approximately 94% detected once. Sequencing was performed on CD4+ T cells from blood. All receptors come from a human donor with juvenile idiopathic arthritis. The CDR3 runs from the conserved cysteine through the conserved F or W. D genes are given only for firm matches. Only some rows state a clone size, as once, few, many or a class for expanded clones.

d_gene: NA; v_gene: TRBV4-3; abundance: NA; j_gene: TRBJ1-2; CDR3aa: CASSPNWSGYGYTF; CDR3nt: TGCGCCAGCAGCCCGAATTGGTCCGGCTATGGCTACACCTTC
d_gene: NA; v_gene: TRBV19; abundance: NA; j_gene: TRBJ2-5; CDR3aa: CASSIGIALPQETQYF; CDR3nt: TGTGCCAGTAGTATTGGTATAGCTCTACCTCAAGAGACCCAGTACTTC
d_gene: NA; v_gene: TRBV6-5; abundance: NA; j_gene: TRBJ2-2; CDR3aa: CASSYLRRTGELFF; CDR3nt: TGTGCCAGCAGTTACCTGAGGAGAACCGGGGAGCTGTTTTTT
d_gene: NA; v_gene: TRBV30; abundance: NA; j_gene: TRBJ1-1; CDR3aa: CAWRDFDRNTEAFF; CDR3nt: TGTGCCTGGAGGGACTTCGACCGTAACACTGAAGCTTTCTTT
d_gene: TRBD2; v_gene: TRBV19; abundance: NA; j_gene: TRBJ2-3; CDR3aa: CASRGGGRDTQYF; CDR3nt: TGTGCCAGTAGGGGCGGGGGGCGAGATACGCAGTATTTT
d_gene: TRBD2; v_gene: TRBV7-2; abundance: NA; j_gene: TRBJ2-7; CDR3aa: CASSFGGNYEQYF; CDR3nt: TGTGCCAGCAGCTTCGGGGGGAACTACGAGCAGTACTTC
d_gene: TRBD2; v_gene: TRBV11-3; abundance: NA; j_gene: TRBJ2-5; CDR3aa: CASSLVVSLAGSQETQYF; CDR3nt: TGTGCCAGCAGCTTAGTAGTTTCCTTAGCGGGGTCCCAAGAGACCCAGTACTTC
d_gene: TRBD1; v_gene: TRBV5-4; abundance: NA; j_gene: TRBJ1-4; CDR3aa: CASSLGGQGNEKLFF; CDR3nt: TGTGCCAGCAGCTTGGGCGGACAGGGCAATGAAAAACTGTTTTTT
d_gene: NA; v_gene: TRBV4-3; abundance: NA; j_gene: TRBJ2-7; CDR3aa: CASSLEADYEQYF; CDR3nt: TGCGCCAGCAGCCTCGAGGCCGATTACGAGCAGTACTTC
d_gene: NA; v_gene: TRBV7-3; abundance: NA; j_gene: TRBJ1-1; CDR3aa: CASRTTVNTEAFF; CDR3nt: TGTGCCAGCAGAACCACGGTGAACACTGAAGCTTTCTTT
d_gene: NA; v_gene: TRBV19; abundance: NA; j_gene: TRBJ1-3; CDR3aa: CASSIRRNSATSGNTIYF; CDR3nt: TGTGCCAGTAGTATTCGGAGGAATTCAGCAACCTCTGGAAACACCATATATTTT
d_gene: NA; v_gene: TRBV28; abundance: NA; j_gene: TRBJ1-2; CDR3aa: CASSPTRPGQYYGYTF; CDR3nt: TGTGCCAGCAGTCCGACGCGTCCCGGACAGTACTATGGCTACACCTTC
d_gene: NA; v_gene: TRBV5-1; abundance: once; j_gene: TRBJ2-1; CDR3aa: CASSLGQAFGEQFF; CDR3nt: TGCGCCAGCAGCTTAGGTCAGGCGTTCGGAGAGCAGTTCTTC
d_gene: NA; v_gene: TRBV25-1; abundance: NA; j_gene: TRBJ2-1; CDR3aa: CASSALASAQFF; CDR3nt: TGTGCCAGCAGTGCCCTAGCCTCCGCACAGTTCTTC
d_gene: NA; v_gene: TRBV19; abundance: NA; j_gene: TRBJ2-2; CDR3aa: CASSLLTGELFF; CDR3nt: TGTGCCAGTAGTCTCCTCACCGGGGAGCTGTTTTTT
d_gene: NA; v_gene: TRBV19; abundance: NA; j_gene: TRBJ2-2; CDR3aa: CATRQVENTGELFF; CDR3nt: TGTGCCACTCGACAGGTGGAGAACACCGGGGAGCTGTTTTTT
d_gene: NA; v_gene: TRBV9; abundance: NA; j_gene: TRBJ1-1; CDR3aa: CASSVAPVSLNTEAFF; CDR3nt: TGTGCCAGCAGCGTAGCCCCGGTTAGTTTGAACACTGAAGCTTTCTTT
d_gene: TRBD1; v_gene: TRBV7-9; abundance: NA; j_gene: TRBJ1-2; CDR3aa: CASSLGTGDYGYTF; CDR3nt: TGTGCCAGCAGCTTAGGGACAGGAGACTATGGCTACACCTTC